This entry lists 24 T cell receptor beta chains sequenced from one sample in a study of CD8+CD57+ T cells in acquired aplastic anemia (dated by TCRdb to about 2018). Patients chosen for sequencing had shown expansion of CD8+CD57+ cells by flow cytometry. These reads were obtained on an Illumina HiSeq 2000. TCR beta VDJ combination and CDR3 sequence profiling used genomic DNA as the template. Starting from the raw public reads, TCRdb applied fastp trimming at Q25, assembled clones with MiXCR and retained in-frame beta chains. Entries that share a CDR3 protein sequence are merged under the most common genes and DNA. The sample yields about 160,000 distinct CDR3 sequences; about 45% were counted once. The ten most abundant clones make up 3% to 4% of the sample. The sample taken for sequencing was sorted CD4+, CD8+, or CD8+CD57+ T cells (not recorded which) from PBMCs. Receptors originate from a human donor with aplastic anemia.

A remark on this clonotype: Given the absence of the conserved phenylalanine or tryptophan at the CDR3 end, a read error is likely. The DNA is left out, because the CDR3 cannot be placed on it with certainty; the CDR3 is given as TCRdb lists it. CDR3 amino acids: CAISESSPSG. V is TRBV10-3 and J is TRBJ2-6; the D segment call TRBD2 is taken from the table without a DNA check. Germline assignment: CDR1 ENHRY and CDR2 SYGVKD. The CDR3 has 10 amino acids, counting both end residues.

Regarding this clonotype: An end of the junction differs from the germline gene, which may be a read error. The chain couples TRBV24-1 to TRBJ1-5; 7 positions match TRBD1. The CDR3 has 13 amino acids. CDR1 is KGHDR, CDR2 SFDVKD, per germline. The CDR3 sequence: CATRDRPSQHQHF. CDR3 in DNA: TGTGCCACCAGGGACAGGCCGAGTCAGCACCAGCATTTT.

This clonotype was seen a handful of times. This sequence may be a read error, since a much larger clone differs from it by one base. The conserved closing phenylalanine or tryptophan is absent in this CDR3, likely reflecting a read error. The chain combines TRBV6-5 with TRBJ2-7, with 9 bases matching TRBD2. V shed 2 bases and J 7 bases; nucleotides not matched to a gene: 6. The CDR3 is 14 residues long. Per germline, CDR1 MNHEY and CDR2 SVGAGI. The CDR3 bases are TGTGCCAGCAGTTACGGGGCGGGAGGGAATGAGCAGTACGCC. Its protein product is CASSYGAGGNEQYA.

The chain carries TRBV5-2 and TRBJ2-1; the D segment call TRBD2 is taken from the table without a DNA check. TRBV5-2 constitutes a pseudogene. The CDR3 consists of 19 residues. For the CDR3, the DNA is TGTGCCAGCAACTTGGCGGGACTAGCGGTGATTAGCTCCTACAATGAGCAGTTCTTC. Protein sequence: CASNLAGLAVISSYNEQFF.

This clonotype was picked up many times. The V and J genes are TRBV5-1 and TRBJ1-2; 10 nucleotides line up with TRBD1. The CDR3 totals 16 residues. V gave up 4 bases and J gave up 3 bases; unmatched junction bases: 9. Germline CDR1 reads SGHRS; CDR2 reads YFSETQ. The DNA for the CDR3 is TGCGCCAGCAGCAGCCGGGCCGGACAGGGGGACTATGGCTACACCTTC. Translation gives CASSSRAGQGDYGYTF.

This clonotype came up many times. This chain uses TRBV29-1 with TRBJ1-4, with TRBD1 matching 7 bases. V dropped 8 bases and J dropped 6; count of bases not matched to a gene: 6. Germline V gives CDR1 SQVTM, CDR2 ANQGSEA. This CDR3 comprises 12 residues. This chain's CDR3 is CSTRGRDEKLFF. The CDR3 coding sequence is TGCAGCACGAGGGGGCGTGATGAAAAACTGTTTTTT.

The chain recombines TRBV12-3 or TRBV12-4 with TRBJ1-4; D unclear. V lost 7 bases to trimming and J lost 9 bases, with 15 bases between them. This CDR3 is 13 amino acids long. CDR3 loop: CASTLGHGKKLFF. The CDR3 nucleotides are TGTGCCAGCACCTTGGGCCATGGAAAAAAACTGTTTTTT.

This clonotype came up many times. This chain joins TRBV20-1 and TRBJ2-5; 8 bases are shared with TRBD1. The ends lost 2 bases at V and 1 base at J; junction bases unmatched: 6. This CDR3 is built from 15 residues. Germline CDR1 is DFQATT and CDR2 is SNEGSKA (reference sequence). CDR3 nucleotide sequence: TGCAGTGCTAGACACGTGACAGGGGTCCAAGAGACCCAGTACTTC. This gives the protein CSARHVTGVQETQYF.

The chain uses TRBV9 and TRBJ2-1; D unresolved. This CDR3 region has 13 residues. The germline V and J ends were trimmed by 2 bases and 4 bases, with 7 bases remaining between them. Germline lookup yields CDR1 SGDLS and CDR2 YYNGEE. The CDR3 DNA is TGTGCCAGCAGCGTTTTAGGTTACAATGAGCAGTTCTTC. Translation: CASSVLGYNEQFF.

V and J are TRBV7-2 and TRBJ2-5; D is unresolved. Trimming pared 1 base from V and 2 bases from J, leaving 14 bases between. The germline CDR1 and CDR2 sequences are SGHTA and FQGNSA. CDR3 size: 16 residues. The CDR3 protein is CASSLGVVRRQETQYF. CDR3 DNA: TGTGCCAGCAGCTTAGGAGTGGTCAGGAGACAAGAGACCCAGTACTTC.

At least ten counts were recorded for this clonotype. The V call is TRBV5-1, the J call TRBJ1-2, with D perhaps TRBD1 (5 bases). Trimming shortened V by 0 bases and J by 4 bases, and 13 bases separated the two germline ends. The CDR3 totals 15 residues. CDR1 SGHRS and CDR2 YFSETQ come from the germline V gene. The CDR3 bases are TGCGCCAGCAGCTTGGGGGACTTTCCGTTCTATGGCTACACCTTC. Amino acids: CASSLGDFPFYGYTF.

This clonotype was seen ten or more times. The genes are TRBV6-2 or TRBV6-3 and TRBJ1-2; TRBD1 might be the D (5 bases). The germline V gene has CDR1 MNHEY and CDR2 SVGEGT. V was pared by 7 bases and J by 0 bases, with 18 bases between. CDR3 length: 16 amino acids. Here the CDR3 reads CASNDRGGFSNYGYTF. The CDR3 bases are TGTGCCAGCAACGATAGGGGTGGCTTCTCTAACTATGGCTACACCTTC.

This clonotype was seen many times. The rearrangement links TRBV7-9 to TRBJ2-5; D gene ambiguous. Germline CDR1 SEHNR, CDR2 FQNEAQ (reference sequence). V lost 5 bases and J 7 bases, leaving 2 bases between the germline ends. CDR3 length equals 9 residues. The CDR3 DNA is TGTGCCAGCAGCCCGACCCAGTACTTC. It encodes CASSPTQYF.

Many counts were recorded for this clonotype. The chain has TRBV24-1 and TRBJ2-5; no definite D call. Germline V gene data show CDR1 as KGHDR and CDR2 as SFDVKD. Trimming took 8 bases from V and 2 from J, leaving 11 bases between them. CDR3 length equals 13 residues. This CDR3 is CATTQFGQETQYF. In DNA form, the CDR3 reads TGTGCCACCACCCAGTTCGGGCAAGAGACCCAGTACTTC.

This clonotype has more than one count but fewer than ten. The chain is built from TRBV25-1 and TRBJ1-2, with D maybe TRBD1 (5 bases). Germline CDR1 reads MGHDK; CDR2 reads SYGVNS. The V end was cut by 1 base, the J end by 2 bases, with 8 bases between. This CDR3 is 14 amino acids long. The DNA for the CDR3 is TGTGCCAGCAGTGAATGGAGGGGAAACTATGGCTACACCTTC. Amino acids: CASSEWRGNYGYTF.

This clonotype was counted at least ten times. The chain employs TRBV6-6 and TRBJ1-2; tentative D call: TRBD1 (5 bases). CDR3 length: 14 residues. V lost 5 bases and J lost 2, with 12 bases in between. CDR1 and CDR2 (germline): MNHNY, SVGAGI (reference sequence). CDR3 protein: CASSTSAGNYGYTF. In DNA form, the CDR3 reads TGTGCCAGCAGTACCTCGGCAGGGAACTATGGCTACACCTTC.

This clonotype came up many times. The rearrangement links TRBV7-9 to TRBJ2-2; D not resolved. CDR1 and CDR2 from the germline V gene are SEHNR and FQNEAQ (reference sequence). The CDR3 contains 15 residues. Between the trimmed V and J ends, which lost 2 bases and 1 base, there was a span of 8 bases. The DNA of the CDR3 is TGTGCCAGCAGCTTAAACAGTTTGAACACCGGGGAGCTGTTTTTT. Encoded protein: CASSLNSLNTGELFF. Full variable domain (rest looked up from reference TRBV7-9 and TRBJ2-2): DTGVSQNPRHKITKRGQNVTFRCDPISEHNRLYWYRQTLGQGPEFLTYFQNEAQLEKSRLLSDRFSAERPKGSFSTLEIQRTEQGDSAMYLCASSLNSLNTGELFFGEGSRLTVL.

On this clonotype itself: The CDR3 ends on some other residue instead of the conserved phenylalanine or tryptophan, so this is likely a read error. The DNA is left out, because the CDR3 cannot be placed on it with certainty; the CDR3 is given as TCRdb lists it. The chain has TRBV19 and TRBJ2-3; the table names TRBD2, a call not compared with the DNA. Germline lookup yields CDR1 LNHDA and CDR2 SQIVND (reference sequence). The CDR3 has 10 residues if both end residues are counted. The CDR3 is CATTRRQSDY.

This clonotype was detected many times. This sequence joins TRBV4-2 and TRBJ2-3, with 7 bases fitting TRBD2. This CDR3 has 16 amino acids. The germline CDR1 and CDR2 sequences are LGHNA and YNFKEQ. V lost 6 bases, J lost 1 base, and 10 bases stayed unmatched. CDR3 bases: TGTGCCAGCAGACGAGCTAGCGGTTGGGGCACAGATACGCAGTATTTT. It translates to CASRRASGWGTDTQYF.

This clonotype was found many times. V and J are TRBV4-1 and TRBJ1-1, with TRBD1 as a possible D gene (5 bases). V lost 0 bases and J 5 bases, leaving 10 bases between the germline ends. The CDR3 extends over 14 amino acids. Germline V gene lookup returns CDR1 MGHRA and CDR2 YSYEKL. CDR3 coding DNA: TGCGCCAGCAGCCAAGATATTCGGGGGACTGAAGCTTTCTTT. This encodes CASSQDIRGTEAFF.

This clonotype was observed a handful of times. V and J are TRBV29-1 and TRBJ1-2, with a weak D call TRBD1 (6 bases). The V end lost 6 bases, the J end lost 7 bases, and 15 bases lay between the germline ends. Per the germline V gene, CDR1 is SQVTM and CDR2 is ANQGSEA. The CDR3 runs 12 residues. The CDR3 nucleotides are TGCAGCGTGAAGGAGGGGGTGGTTGGCTACACCTTC. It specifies CSVKEGVVGYTF.

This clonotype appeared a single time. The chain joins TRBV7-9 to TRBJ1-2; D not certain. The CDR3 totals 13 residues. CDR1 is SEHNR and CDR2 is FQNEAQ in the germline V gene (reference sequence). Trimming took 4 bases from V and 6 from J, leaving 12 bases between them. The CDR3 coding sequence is TGTGCCAGCAGCTCGATTTTCCCCGATGGCTACACCTTC. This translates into CASSSIFPDGYTF.

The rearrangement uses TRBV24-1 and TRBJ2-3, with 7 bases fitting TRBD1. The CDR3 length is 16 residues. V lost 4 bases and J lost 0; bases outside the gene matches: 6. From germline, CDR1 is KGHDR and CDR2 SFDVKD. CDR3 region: CATSDQGQASTDTQYF. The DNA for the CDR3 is TGTGCCACCAGTGACCAAGGACAGGCCAGCACAGATACGCAGTATTTT.

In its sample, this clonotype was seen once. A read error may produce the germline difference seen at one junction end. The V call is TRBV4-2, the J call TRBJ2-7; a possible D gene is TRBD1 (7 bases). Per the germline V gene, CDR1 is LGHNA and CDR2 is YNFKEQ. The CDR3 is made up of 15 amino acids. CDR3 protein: CARSLQAGGPDEQYF. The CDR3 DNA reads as TGTGCCCGCAGCCTCCAGGCAGGGGGGCCGGACGAGCAGTACTTC.